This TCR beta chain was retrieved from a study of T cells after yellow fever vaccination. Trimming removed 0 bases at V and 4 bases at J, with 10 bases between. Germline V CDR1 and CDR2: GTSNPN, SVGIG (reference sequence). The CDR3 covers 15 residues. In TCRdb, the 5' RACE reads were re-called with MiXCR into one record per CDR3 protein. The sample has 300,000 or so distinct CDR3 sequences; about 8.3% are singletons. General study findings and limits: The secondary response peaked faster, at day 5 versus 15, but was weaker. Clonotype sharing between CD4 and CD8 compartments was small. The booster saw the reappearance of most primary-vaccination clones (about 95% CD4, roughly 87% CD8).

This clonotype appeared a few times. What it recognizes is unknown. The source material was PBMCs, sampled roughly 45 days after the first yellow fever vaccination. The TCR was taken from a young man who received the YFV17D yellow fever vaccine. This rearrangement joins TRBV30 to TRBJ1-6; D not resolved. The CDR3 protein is CAWSVGGVYNSPLHF. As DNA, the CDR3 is TGTGCCTGGAGTGTAGGCGGGGTTTATAATTCACCCCTCCACTTT.